These 11 T cell receptor beta chains originate from one sample sequenced in a study of T cell repertoires in cytomegalovirus infection. TCRdb ran MiXCR on the reads and lists one entry per CDR3 protein. The sample includes 480,000 or so distinct CDR3 sequences, approximately 11% seen only once; the top ten take 10%. Sequencing input: PBMCs. The receptors derive from a human donor in good health (CMV status not recorded). Some clones in this sample may be carry-over from other donors' samples.

This clonotype was counted ten times or more. The rearrangement joins TRBV11-3 to TRBJ1-1, with a tentative D call TRBD1 (5 bases). Germline CDR1 SGHNT, CDR2 YENEEA. V shed 3 bases and J shed 11 bases, with 16 bases lying between them. CDR3 length equals 13 residues. The CDR3 loop reads CASSFITGRGAFF. The CDR3 DNA reads TGTGCCAGCAGCTTCATCACAGGTCGAGGGGCTTTCTTT. Variable domain in full (rest from reference TRBV11-3 and TRBJ1-1): EAGVVQSPRYKIIEKKQPVAFWCNPISGHNTLYWYLQNLGQGPELLIRYENEEAVDDSQLPKDRFSAERLKGVDSTLKIQPAELGDSAVYLCASSFITGRGAFFGQGTRLTVV.

In its sample, this clonotype was seen a few times. The rearrangement uses TRBV20-1 and TRBJ2-3; D is unresolved. In germline, CDR1 is DFQATT, CDR2 SNEGSKA (reference sequence). This CDR3 spans 14 amino acids. Trimming stripped 6 bases from V and 4 bases from J, with 17 bases between. CDR3 nucleotide sequence: TGCAGTGCCCACACGACGTCCGGTGCAGATACGCAGTATTTT. Its protein product is CSAHTTSGADTQYF.

The chain carries TRBV9 and TRBJ2-7; TRBD2 is a possible D gene (5 bases). The germline V gene has CDR1 SGDLS and CDR2 YYNGEE. Trimming removed 2 bases from V and 5 bases from J, with 14 bases in between. The CDR3 sequence is 14 residues long. The CDR3 sequence: CASSVSLAGNEQYF. DNA for the CDR3: TGTGCCAGCAGCGTCTCTCTAGCAGGCAACGAGCAGTACTTC.

The J gene is TRBJ1-5, the V gene TRBV2; D unresolved. The CDR3 contains 14 residues. Germline V gives CDR1 SNHLY, CDR2 FYNNEI. With 7 bases removed from V and 3 bases from J, the gap between germline ends came to 13 bases. The CDR3 DNA sequence: TGTGCCAGCATTCAGGACGGCGCCAATCAGCCCCAGCATTTT. Translation gives CASIQDGANQPQHF.

There are many counts of this clonotype. The junction and the germline gene differ at one end; a read error may be behind it. V is TRBV7-7 and J is TRBJ2-1; the D call may be TRBD1 or TRBD2 (6 bases each). The CDR3 is 17 amino acids. CDR1 is SSHAT and CDR2 is FNYEAQ in the germline V gene (reference sequence). In nucleotides, the CDR3 is TGTGCTAGCAGCTCCGGGACAAGGGGGGATATTTACAATGAGCAGTTCTTC. Encoded protein: CASSSGTRGDIYNEQFF.

The CDR3 loop is CASSLRLAAGDTQYF. The CDR3 region has the DNA TGTGCCAGCAGCTTGCGACTAGCAGCGGGGGATACGCAGTATTTT. The rearrangement links TRBV11-2 to TRBJ2-3, with 7 positions matching TRBD2. The CDR3 has 15 amino acids. Germline CDR1 reads SGHAT; CDR2 reads FQNNGV. Trimming at V came to 3 bases and at J to 6 bases, leaving 9 bases not matched to a gene.

This clonotype was detected many times. The V gene is TRBV4-1, the J gene TRBJ2-2; D ambiguous. The CDR3 length is 12 residues. V lost 4 bases to trimming and J lost 7 bases, with 7 bases between them. Germline CDR1 MGHRA, CDR2 YSYEKL. This CDR3 reads CASSPHVGELFF. The CDR3 nucleotides are TGCGCCAGCAGCCCACACGTCGGGGAGCTGTTTTTT.

The rearrangement links TRBV25-1 to TRBJ2-5; no clear D gene. V lost 7 bases to trimming and J lost 2 bases, with 11 bases between them. CDR1 MGHDK and CDR2 SYGVNS come from the germline V gene. The CDR3 runs 13 residues. The CDR3 sequence: CASNDLLQETQYF. CDR3 in DNA: TGTGCCAGCAACGATTTACTTCAAGAGACCCAGTACTTC.

This clonotype was detected ten times or more. The chain employs TRBV7-2 and TRBJ1-1; 7 nucleotides align to TRBD1. The CDR3 has 12 amino acids. The J segment lost 7 bases and the V segment lost 5 bases, leaving 4 bases of the junction unmatched. The germline gives CDR1 SGHTA, CDR2 FQGNSA. This CDR3 is CASSETGIEAFF. CDR3 bases: TGTGCCAGCAGCGAGACAGGGATTGAAGCTTTCTTT.

This clonotype has a count of ten or more. The chain joins TRBV12-5 to TRBJ2-2; 7 bases are a match to TRBD2. This CDR3 comprises 15 residues. From germline, CDR1 is LGHNT and CDR2 FRNRAP. Trimming took 5 bases from V and 4 from J; bases not matched to a gene: 7. The CDR3 sequence is CASGRWTGGTGELFF. CDR3 sequence (DNA): TGTGCTAGTGGTCGTTGGACGGGGGGCACCGGGGAGCTGTTTTTT.

Many counts were recorded for this clonotype. The gene calls are TRBV7-2 and TRBJ1-3, with TRBD1 matching 9 bases. The CDR3 is 20 residues long. Germline assignment: CDR1 SGHTA and CDR2 FQGNSA. V was pared by 5 bases and J by 0 bases, with 17 bases of the junction left unmatched. Written as DNA, the CDR3 is TGTGCCAGCAGCACTCCCCCGGGACAGGGAACTACAGACTCTGGAAACACCATATATTTT. It translates to CASSTPPGQGTTDSGNTIYF.